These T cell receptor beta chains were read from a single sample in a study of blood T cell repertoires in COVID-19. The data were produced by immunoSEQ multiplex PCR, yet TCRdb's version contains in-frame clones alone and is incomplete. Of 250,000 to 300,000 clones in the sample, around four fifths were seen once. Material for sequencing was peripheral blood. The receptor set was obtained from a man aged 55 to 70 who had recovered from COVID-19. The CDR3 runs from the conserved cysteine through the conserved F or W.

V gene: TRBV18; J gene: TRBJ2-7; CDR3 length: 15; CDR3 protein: CASSPTEGTLREQYF
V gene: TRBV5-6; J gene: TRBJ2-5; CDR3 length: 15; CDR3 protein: CASSFIRGYQETQYF
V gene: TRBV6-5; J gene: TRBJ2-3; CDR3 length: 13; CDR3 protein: CASSSRDRVTQYF
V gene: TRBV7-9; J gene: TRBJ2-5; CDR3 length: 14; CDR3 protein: CASIGTGLSGTQYF
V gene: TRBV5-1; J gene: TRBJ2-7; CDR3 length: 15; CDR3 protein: CASSLVPGDWSEQYF
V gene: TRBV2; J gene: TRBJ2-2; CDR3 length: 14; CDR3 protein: CASRRGGSTGELFF
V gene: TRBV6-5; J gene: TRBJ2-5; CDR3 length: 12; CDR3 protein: CASSIAEETQYF
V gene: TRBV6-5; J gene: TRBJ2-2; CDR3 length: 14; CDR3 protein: CASSLPPLPGELFF
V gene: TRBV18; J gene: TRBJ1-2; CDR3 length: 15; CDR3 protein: CASSPRGKSNYGYTF
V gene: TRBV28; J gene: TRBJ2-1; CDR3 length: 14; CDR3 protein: CASIAGGTYNEQFF
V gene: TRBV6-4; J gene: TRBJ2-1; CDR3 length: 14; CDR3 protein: CASSEASGTDEQFF
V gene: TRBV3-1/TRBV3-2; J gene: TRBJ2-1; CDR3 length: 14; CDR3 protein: CASSQSLAGTRKFF
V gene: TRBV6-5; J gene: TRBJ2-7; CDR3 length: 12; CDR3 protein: CASGRQGFGQYF
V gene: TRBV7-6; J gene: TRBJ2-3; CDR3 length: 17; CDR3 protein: CASTPKGSWTSTDTQYF
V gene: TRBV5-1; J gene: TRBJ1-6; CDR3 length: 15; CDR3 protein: CASSGLGDRVSPLHF
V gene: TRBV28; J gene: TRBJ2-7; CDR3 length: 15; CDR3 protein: CASSLSGRGLNEQYF
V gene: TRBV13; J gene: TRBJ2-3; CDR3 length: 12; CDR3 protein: CASSRTSGGPYF
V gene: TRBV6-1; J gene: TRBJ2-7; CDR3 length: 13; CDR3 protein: CASSEESRGVQYF